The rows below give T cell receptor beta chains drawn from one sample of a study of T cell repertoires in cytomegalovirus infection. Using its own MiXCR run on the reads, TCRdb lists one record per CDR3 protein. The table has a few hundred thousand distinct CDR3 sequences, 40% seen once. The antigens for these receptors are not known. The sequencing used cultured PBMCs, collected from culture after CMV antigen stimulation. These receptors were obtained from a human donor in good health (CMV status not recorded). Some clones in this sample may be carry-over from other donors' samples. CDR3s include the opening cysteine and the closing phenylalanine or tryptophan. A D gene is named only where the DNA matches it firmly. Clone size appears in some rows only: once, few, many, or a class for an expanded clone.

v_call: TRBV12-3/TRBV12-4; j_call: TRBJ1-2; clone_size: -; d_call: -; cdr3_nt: TGTGCCAGCGGTGGCCAACGCGAAGGAGGCTACACCTTC; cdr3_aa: CASGGQREGGYTF
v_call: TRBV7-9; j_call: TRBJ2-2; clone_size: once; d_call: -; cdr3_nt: TGTGCCAGCGTAGACACCGGGGAGCTGTTTTTT; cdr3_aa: CASVDTGELFF
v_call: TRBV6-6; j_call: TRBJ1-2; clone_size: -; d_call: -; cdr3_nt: TGTGCCAGCAGTTCCGTCAGGGTGTCCCTGGGGGGCTACACCTTC; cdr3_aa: CASSSVRVSLGGYTF
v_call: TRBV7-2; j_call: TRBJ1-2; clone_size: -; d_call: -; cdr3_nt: TGTGCCAGCAGCCCGGGGGGTCGGTATGGCTACACCTTC; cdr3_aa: CASSPGGRYGYTF
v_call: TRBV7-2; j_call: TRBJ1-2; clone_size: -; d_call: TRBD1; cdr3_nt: TGTGCCAGCAGCTTACAGATCCTCCGGGACAGGGGGGGCTACACCTTC; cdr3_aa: CASSLQILRDRGGYTF
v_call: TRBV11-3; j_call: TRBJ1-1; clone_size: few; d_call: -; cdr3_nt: TGTGCCAGCAGCAAAGGCGGGGGCCTGGAGCACACTGAAGCTTTCTTT; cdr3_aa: CASSKGGGLEHTEAFF
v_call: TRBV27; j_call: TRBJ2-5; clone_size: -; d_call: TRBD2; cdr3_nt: TGTGCCAGCAGTGGGACTAGCGGGAGAGTTTTCGTAGAGACCCAGTACTTC; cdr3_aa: CASSGTSGRVFVETQYF
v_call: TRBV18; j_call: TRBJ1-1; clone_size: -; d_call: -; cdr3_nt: TGTGCCAGCTCACCAGGGGGTCTGGGGGGAATCACTGAAGCTTTCTTT; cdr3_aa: CASSPGGLGGITEAFF
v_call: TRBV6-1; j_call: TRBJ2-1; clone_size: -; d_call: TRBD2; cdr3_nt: TGTGCCAGCAGTAAAACTAGAGCGGGAGGATTGGAGCAGTTCTTC; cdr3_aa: CASSKTRAGGLEQFF
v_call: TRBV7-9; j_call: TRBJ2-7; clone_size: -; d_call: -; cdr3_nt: TGTGCCAGCAGCTTAGAGGCAGGGACCTACGAGCAGTACTTC; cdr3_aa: CASSLEAGTYEQYF
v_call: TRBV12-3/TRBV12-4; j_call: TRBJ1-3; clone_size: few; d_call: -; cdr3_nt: TGTGCCAGCAGAGCCCGTTTGGGGGAGGTTGGAAACACCATATATTTT; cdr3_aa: CASRARLGEVGNTIYF
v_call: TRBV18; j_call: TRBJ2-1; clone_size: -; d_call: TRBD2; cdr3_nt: TGTGCCAGCTCACCGGTGGCTAGCGGAAGCTCCTACAATGAGCAGTTCTTC; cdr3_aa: CASSPVASGSSYNEQFF
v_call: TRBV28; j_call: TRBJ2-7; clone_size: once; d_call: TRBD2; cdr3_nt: TGTGCCAGCAGTCCTACCCCCGGACTAGCGGGGCGCTACGAGCAGTACTTC; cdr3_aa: CASSPTPGLAGRYEQYF
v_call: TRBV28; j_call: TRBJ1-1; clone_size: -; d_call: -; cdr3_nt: TGTGCCAGCAGTCCTCGGACGTGGTTCACTGAAGCTTTCTTT; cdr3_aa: CASSPRTWFTEAFF
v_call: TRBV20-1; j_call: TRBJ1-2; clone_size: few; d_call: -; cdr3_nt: TGCAGTGCTAGACAGGGGTCATATGGCTACACCTTC; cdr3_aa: CSARQGSYGYTF
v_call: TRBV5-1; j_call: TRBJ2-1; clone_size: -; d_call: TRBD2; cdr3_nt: TGCGCCAGCAGCTCCATCGGTACTAGCGGGGGGTCATTC; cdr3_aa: CASSSIGTSGGSF
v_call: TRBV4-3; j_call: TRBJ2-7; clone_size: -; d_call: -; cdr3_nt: TGCGCCAGCAGCCAAGATTCAGGGGCGGAGTACGAGCAGTACTTC; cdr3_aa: CASSQDSGAEYEQYF
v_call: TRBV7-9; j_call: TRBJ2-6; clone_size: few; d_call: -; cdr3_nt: TGTGCCAGCAGCCGTGGGGGACGCTCTGGGGCCAACGTCCTGACTTTC; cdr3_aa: CASSRGGRSGANVLTF
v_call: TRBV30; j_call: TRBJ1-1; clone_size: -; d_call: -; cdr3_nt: TGTGCCTGTATGTCACACACTGAAGCTTTCTTT; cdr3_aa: CACMSHTEAFF